This T cell receptor (beta chain) derives from a study of identical twins. Notes on the study in general: Out-of-frame alpha sequences that twins shared showed excess low generation probability.

TCRdb independently ran MiXCR on the 5' RACE reads; one entry per CDR3 protein. The sample records fewer than 500,000 distinct CDR3 sequences, 20% to 25% being singletons. On this clonotype: Antigen unknown.

Trimming shortened V by 7 bases and J by 10 bases, and 22 bases separated the two germline ends. CDR3 size: 14 residues. Germline CDR1 is MNHNS and CDR2 is SASEGT. Another study also made use of these data, one on T cells expressing NK-cell markers. That report adds: Among the eight sequenced donors, seven tested HCMV-seropositive and one tested seronegative. Topping the CD3+CD56-NKG2C+ fraction as well were these clonotypes, in a few donors.

The V gene is TRBV6-1, the J gene TRBJ1-1, with D uncertain. The material sequenced was CD4+ T cells sorted from blood. This TCR was sampled from a young woman in good health. The CDR3 loop is CASTPSALGLGAFF. CDR3 coding DNA: TGTGCCAGCACCCCTTCGGCCCTGGGTCTCGGAGCTTTCTTT.